The 21 T cell receptor beta chains below all came from one sample that was sequenced in a study of cytomegalovirus exposure and HLA in healthy donors. The PCR ran on 60 Vbeta and 13 Jbeta primers. Libraries were prepared by immunoSEQ multiplex PCR; TCRdb keeps only in-frame clonotypes and omits some of them. The sample holds roughly 180,000 clones; 76% are singletons and the top ten take about 1.5%. Sequenced input: PBMCs. The origin of the receptors is a man aged 18 to 29 in good health and CMV-seronegative.

V usage is TRBV5-6 and J usage is TRBJ2-1; TRBD1 aligns across 7 bases. The length of the CDR3 is 12 residues. Looked up from germline, CDR1 is SGHDT and CDR2 is YYEEEE. The V gene end was trimmed by 2 bases and the J gene end by 7 bases; junction bases not matched to a gene: 0. The CDR3 nucleotides read TGTGCCAGCAGCTTACAGGGGAATGAGCAGTTCTTC. It specifies CASSLQGNEQFF.

The chain links TRBV20-1 to TRBJ2-1, with unresolved D. From germline, CDR1 is DFQATT and CDR2 SNEGSKA (reference sequence). The CDR3 consists of 10 residues. V lost 3 bases and J 7 bases, leaving 4 bases between the germline ends. The CDR3 loop is CSASSNEQFF. The CDR3 bases are TGCAGTGCTAGTTCGAATGAGCAGTTCTTC.

This clone was seen once. The V call is TRBV4-2, the J call TRBJ1-2; D perhaps matches TRBD1 (6 bases). Trimming took off 4 bases at V and 1 base at J, with 13 bases between the two ends. CDR1 and CDR2 (germline): LGHNA, YNFKEQ. The length of the CDR3 is 15 residues. This CDR3 is CASSRRRGLNYGYTF. CDR3 nucleotides: TGTGCCAGCAGCCGCAGGCGGGGGCTTAACTATGGCTACACCTTC.

This chain links TRBV28 with TRBJ2-1, with a possible D match to TRBD2 (6 bases). CDR3 length: 15 residues. The germline V gene has CDR1 MDHEN and CDR2 SYDVKM. The V end lost 2 bases, the J end lost 6 bases, and 14 bases lay between the germline ends. The CDR3 here is CASSLVAENFNEQFF. CDR3 sequence (DNA): TGTGCCAGCAGTTTAGTAGCGGAGAACTTCAATGAGCAGTTCTTC. Based on the CDR3 plus reference TRBV28 and TRBJ2-1, the full variable domain is DVKVTQSSRYLVKRTGEKVFLECVQDMDHENMFWYRQDPGLGLRLIYFSYDVKMKEKGDIPEGYSVSREKKERFSLILESASTNQTSMYLCASSLVAENFNEQFFGPGTRLTVL.

This chain joins TRBV13 and TRBJ2-3; TRBD2 might be the D (6 bases). This CDR3 contains 14 residues. The V gene lost 5 bases and the J gene lost 2 bases, with 11 bases spanning the gap. Germline CDR1 and CDR2: PRHDT and FYEKMQ (reference sequence). The CDR3 is CASSLPGVTDTQYF. The CDR3 bases are TGTGCCAGCAGCCTCCCGGGAGTCACAGATACGCAGTATTTT. Drawing the rest from reference TRBV13 and TRBJ2-3, the complete variable domain is AAGVIQSPRHLIKEKRETATLKCYPIPRHDTVYWYQQGPGQDPQFLISFYEKMQSDKGSIPDRFSAQQFSDYHSELNMSSLELGDSALYFCASSLPGVTDTQYFGPGTRLTVL.

The chain recombines TRBV29-1 with TRBJ2-7, with a tentative D call TRBD2 (6 bases). Looked up from germline, CDR1 is SQVTM and CDR2 is ANQGSEA. Trimming shortened V by 4 bases and J by 2 bases, and 12 bases separated the two germline ends. There are 13 residues in the CDR3. The DNA for the CDR3 is TGCAGCGTTGTGAGGGACTTAGCCTACGAGCAGTACTTC. Translated, it gives CSVVRDLAYEQYF.

This chain joins TRBV9 and TRBJ2-1; TRBD2 agrees at 12 bases. CDR1 is SGDLS and CDR2 is YYNGEE in the germline V gene. The length of the CDR3 is 15 residues. V lost 0 bases and J lost 7; bases outside the gene matches: 2. Written as DNA, the CDR3 is TGTGCCAGCAGCGTAGCCCTAGCGGGAGGGAATGAGCAGTTCTTC. Its protein is CASSVALAGGNEQFF.

This clone was found a few times. The rearrangement joins TRBV6-5 to TRBJ1-6, with 9 bases that match TRBD1. CDR3 length: 13 residues. After removal of 7 bases from V and 9 bases from J, the junction contained 4 bases not matched to a gene. Looked up from germline, CDR1 is MNHEY and CDR2 is SVGAGI. CDR3 in DNA: TGTGCCAGCACCAGACAGGGGGGTTCACCCCTCCACTTT. Protein product: CASTRQGGSPLHF.

The CDR3, as DNA: TGTGCCAGCAGCGTAGGAGGGACTAGACTTAACACTGAAGCTTTCTTT. Amino acids: CASSVGGTRLNTEAFF. This sequence joins TRBV9 and TRBJ1-1; maybe TRBD1 (5 bases). The V and J ends lost 0 bases and 2 bases respectively, with 14 bases between them. Germline V gives CDR1 SGDLS, CDR2 YYNGEE. This CDR3 is built from 16 residues.

This rearrangement joins TRBV4-1 to TRBJ1-3; D unclear. V lost 1 base, J lost 5 bases, and 9 bases lay in between. The germline V gene encodes CDR1 MGHRA and CDR2 YSYEKL. The CDR3 is 14 residues long. CDR3 bases: TGCGCCAGCAGCCAAGGCAGTTATAGAAACACCATATATTTT. This sequence encodes CASSQGSYRNTIYF.

This chain connects TRBV6-1 to TRBJ2-1; D remains ambiguous. Trimming left V 4 bases short and J 8 bases short, with 9 bases between. This CDR3 is built from 12 residues. The germline V gene encodes CDR1 MNHNS and CDR2 SASEGT. CDR3 residues: CASSVLFDEQFF. Here the CDR3 DNA reads TGTGCCAGCAGTGTTTTATTCGATGAGCAGTTCTTC.

This chain links TRBV6-7 with TRBJ2-2; a possible D gene is TRBD1 (5 bases). TRBV6-7 is filed as an ORF, its function uncertain. The CDR3 loop spans 12 amino acids. V was clipped by 6 bases and J by 5 bases, with 7 bases between them. In DNA form, the CDR3 reads TGTGCCAGCAGGACAGTAACCGGGGAGCTGTTTTTT. This sequence encodes CASRTVTGELFF.

The chain combines TRBV5-5 with TRBJ1-3, with 7 nucleotides matching TRBD1. The CDR3 loop spans 16 amino acids. Per germline, CDR1 SGHKS and CDR2 YYEKEE (reference sequence). J gave up 0 bases and V 2 bases, and 5 bases lay outside the gene matches. The CDR3 DNA is TGTGCCAGCAGCTTACTACAGGGGATCTCTGGAAACACCATATATTTT. It translates to CASSLLQGISGNTIYF.

J is TRBJ1-1 and V is TRBV28; D ambiguous. V was clipped by 0 bases and J by 4 bases, with 21 bases between them. There are 18 residues in the CDR3. CDR1 is MDHEN, CDR2 SYDVKM, per germline. The CDR3 protein is CASSLWVLVGVWGTEAFF. The CDR3 bases are TGTGCCAGCAGTTTATGGGTCTTAGTCGGGGTGTGGGGCACTGAAGCTTTCTTT.

The V call is TRBV5-4, the J call TRBJ1-1, with TRBD1 identical over 10 bases. V gave up 3 bases and J gave up 6 bases; unmatched junction bases: 5. Germline-derived CDR1 and CDR2 are SGHNT and YYREEE (reference sequence). The CDR3 covers 14 residues. This chain's CDR3 is CASSSGTGVPEAFF. CDR3 coding DNA: TGTGCCAGCAGCTCCGGGACAGGGGTTCCTGAAGCTTTCTTT.

The V gene is TRBV27, the J gene TRBJ2-7; D gene uncertain. The CDR3 sequence is 15 residues long. The V end was cut by 2 bases, the J end by 2 bases, with 13 bases between. Germline CDR1 is MNHEY and CDR2 is SMNVEV (reference sequence). DNA for the CDR3: TGTGCCAGCAGTTTAGGAGTCGACTTAGCCTACGAGCAGTACTTC. This codes for CASSLGVDLAYEQYF.

The rearrangement uses TRBV18 and TRBJ1-2; D is unresolved. The V gene lost 3 bases and the J gene lost 2 bases, with 10 bases spanning the gap. CDR1 KGHSH and CDR2 LQKENI come from the germline V gene. This CDR3 is built from 14 residues. CDR3 bases: TGTGCCAGCTCACCGGGCGCTATGAACTATGGCTACACCTTC. Its protein is CASSPGAMNYGYTF.

V and J are TRBV6-5 and TRBJ1-2; 8 bases align to TRBD1. The germline gives CDR1 MNHEY, CDR2 SVGAGI. Trimming removed 4 bases from V and 7 bases from J; junction bases left unmatched: 2. This CDR3 contains 12 residues. CDR3 nucleotides: TGTGCCAGCAGTTCAGGGGGCGGTGGCTACACCTTC. Translating gives CASSSGGGGYTF.

The rearrangement links TRBV18 to TRBJ1-1; TRBD1 might be the D (6 bases). The germline V gene has CDR1 KGHSH and CDR2 LQKENI. There are 13 residues in the CDR3. V dropped 1 base and J dropped 6 bases, with 9 bases sitting between them. CDR3 sequence reads: CASSPLGGAEAFF. CDR3 sequence (DNA): TGTGCCAGCTCACCACTAGGGGGTGCTGAAGCTTTCTTT.

V usage is TRBV7-9 and J usage is TRBJ1-2; TRBD1 aligns across 10 bases. The CDR3 runs 16 residues. The germline V gene has CDR1 SEHNR and CDR2 FQNEAQ (reference sequence). After removal of 5 bases from V and 7 bases from J, the junction contained 13 bases not matched to a gene. CDR3 in amino acids: CASSPNLGQGDGGYTF. In DNA form, the CDR3 reads TGTGCCAGCAGCCCTAACCTCGGACAGGGGGACGGTGGCTACACCTTC.

Regarding this clone: The sample has other DNA sequences that encode this CDR3 too. The chain carries TRBV25-1 and TRBJ1-6; no reliable D call. The CDR3 consists of 15 residues. Deletions cut 4 bases from V and 0 bases from J, with 7 bases between. Germline V gene data show CDR1 as MGHDK and CDR2 as SYGVNS. CDR3 DNA: TGTGCCAGCAGTGCTCGGGGCTCCTATAATTCACCCCTCCACTTT. This sequence encodes CASSARGSYNSPLHF.